This record looks at one T cell receptor (beta chain) sequence and its context. The read comes to an end 3 residues before the CDR3 does, leaving the germline J gene to fill in the end. MY09/MY11 PCR detected cervical HPV DNA; dot-blot assigned genotypes. The source of the sample is a study of T cells in women clearing cervical HPV infection. CDR1 SNHLY and CDR2 FYNNEI come from the germline V gene. V was clipped by 7 bases and J by 4 bases; unmatched bases: 7. This CDR3 spans 16 amino acids. The assay was immunoSEQ multiplex PCR, and TCRdb's table has in-frame clones only and misses some. The sample table includes 25,000 to 30,000 clones.

This chain connects TRBV2 to TRBJ2-3, with 14 positions matching TRBD2. This receptor was identified in a woman aged 18 to 75 with a cervical HPV16 infection that either progressed to CIN3+ or cleared (not recorded which). Sequencing was done on a sample of blood buffy coat. The sequenced part of the CDR3 DNA is TGTGCCAGCAAACAGGGACTAGCGGGAGTAGCAGATACG. Encoded protein: CASKQGLAGVADT. The CDR3, in full, reads CASKQGLAGVADTQYF.